These 10 T cell receptor beta chains were all obtained from the same sample, sequenced in a study of T cell repertoires in cytomegalovirus infection. One entry per CDR3 protein, called by TCRdb with MiXCR from the reads. Seen here are approximately 180,000 distinct CDR3 sequences, about 15% observed once, and the top ten hold roughly a quarter. Sequenced material: CD8+ T cells from PBMCs. The receptors shown here come from a human donor in good health (CMV status not recorded). Some clones in this sample may be carry-over from other donors' samples.

The sample holds many counts of this clonotype. The V gene is TRBV28, the J gene TRBJ2-3; no firm D call. Trimming cost V 6 bases and J 3 bases, with 4 bases left between them. The CDR3 extends over 11 amino acids. The germline CDR1 and CDR2 sequences are MDHEN and SYDVKM. The CDR3 region is CASSPTDTQYF. The DNA of the CDR3 is TGTGCCAGCAGCCCAACAGATACGCAGTATTTT.

The genes are TRBV2 and TRBJ2-6; D gene ambiguous. Trimming cost V 7 bases and J 0 bases, with 19 bases left between them. CDR1 and CDR2 (germline): SNHLY, FYNNEI. The CDR3 loop spans 18 amino acids. CDR3 sequence: CASTLVWGISSGANVLTF. The CDR3 DNA follows: TGTGCCAGCACCCTAGTCTGGGGAATCAGCTCTGGGGCCAACGTCCTGACTTTC. Together with reference TRBV2 and TRBJ2-6, the CDR3 gives the full variable domain: EPEVTQTPSHQVTQMGQEVILRCVPISNHLYFYWYRQILGQKVEFLVSFYNNEISEKSEIFDDQFSVERPDGSNFTLKIRSTKLEDSAMYFCASTLVWGISSGANVLTFGAGSRLTVL.

The chain recombines TRBV2 with TRBJ2-1; weak D call: TRBD1 (5 bases). This CDR3 is 11 amino acids long. The germline V gene encodes CDR1 SNHLY and CDR2 FYNNEI. Between the trimmed V and J ends, which lost 6 bases and 7 bases, there was a span of 7 bases. The CDR3 sequence: CASRQGNEQFF. The CDR3 DNA sequence: TGTGCCAGCAGGCAGGGTAATGAGCAGTTCTTC.

The chain combines TRBV10-3 with TRBJ2-5; 8 positions agree with TRBD2. Germline assignment: CDR1 ENHRY and CDR2 SYGVKD. There are 15 residues in the CDR3. Trimming took 2 bases from V and 6 from J; bases not matched to a gene: 8. CDR3 coding DNA: TGTGCCATCAGTGAGAAATGGACTAGCACAAAGACCCAGTACTTC. Translation: CAISEKWTSTKTQYF.

The V gene is TRBV7-9, the J gene TRBJ1-1; 9 nucleotides line up with TRBD1. The CDR3 length is 16 residues. Germline CDR1 and CDR2: SEHNR and FQNEAQ (reference sequence). The ends lost 3 bases at V and 4 bases at J; junction bases unmatched: 9. The CDR3 bases are TGTGCCAGCAGCTTGGACAGGGGCCTTAGGAGCACTGAAGCTTTCTTT. The encoded protein is CASSLDRGLRSTEAFF.

The chain links TRBV7-9 to TRBJ1-5; the D gene is possibly TRBD1 (6 bases). The CDR3 contains 14 residues. Germline V gives CDR1 SEHNR, CDR2 FQNEAQ (reference sequence). V lost 5 bases and J lost 8, with 16 bases in between. The CDR3 region is CASSPVGGSEPQHF. The DNA of the CDR3 is TGTGCCAGCAGCCCCGTAGGGGGTTCGGAGCCCCAGCATTTT.

The rearrangement uses TRBV4-3 and TRBJ1-1; possible D gene TRBD1, 5 bases. V was clipped by 5 bases and J by 7 bases, with 11 bases between them. The CDR3 consists of 12 residues. Germline V lookup: CDR1 LGHNA, CDR2 YSLEER. In nucleotides, the CDR3 is TGCGCCAGCAGCAAAACAGGATATGAAGCTTTCTTT. It yields the protein CASSKTGYEAFF.

This clonotype was seen a few times. The chain combines TRBV29-1 with TRBJ1-4; D ambiguous. The CDR3 covers 14 residues. Germline loops: CDR1 SQVTM, CDR2 ANQGSEA. With 4 bases removed from V and 2 bases from J, the gap between germline ends came to 11 bases. The CDR3 sequence is CSVGEGGTNEKLFF. DNA of the CDR3: TGCAGCGTTGGGGAGGGCGGTACTAATGAAAAACTGTTTTTT.

The gene calls are TRBV20-1 and TRBJ2-1, with TRBD1 matching 7 bases. This CDR3 is 15 amino acids long. Germline V gene lookup returns CDR1 DFQATT and CDR2 SNEGSKA (reference sequence). The V segment lost 1 base and the J segment 0 bases; nucleotides outside the gene matches: 3. The CDR3 bases are TGCAGTGCTAGAGTCCGGGACAGCTCCTACAATGAGCAGTTCTTC. Its protein product is CSARVRDSSYNEQFF.

The chain uses TRBV7-8 and TRBJ2-1; 10 bases fit TRBD2. From germline, CDR1 is SGHVS and CDR2 FQNEAQ. With 0 bases clipped from V and 4 bases from J, the junction kept 3 bases outside the gene matches. CDR3 size: 16 residues. DNA for the CDR3: TGTGCCAGCAGCTTAGCTCGAGCGGGGGGGTACAATGAGCAGTTCTTC. It yields the protein CASSLARAGGYNEQFF. The full variable domain, completed using reference TRBV7-8 and TRBJ2-1, is GAGVSQSPRYKVAKRGQDVALRCDPISGHVSLFWYQQALGQGPEFLTYFQNEAQLDKSGLPSDRFFAERPEGSVSTLKIQRTQQEDSAVYLCASSLARAGGYNEQFFGPGTRLTVL.